This TCR beta chain is from a study of shared clonotypes between healthy human individuals. Germline V CDR1 and CDR2: MNHNS, SASEGT. This CDR3 contains 13 residues. V lost 6 bases and J 3 bases, leaving 12 bases between the germline ends. The assay was run at deep level. Over several immunoSEQ plates, each subset's genomic DNA was distributed in even portions. The assay was immunoSEQ multiplex PCR, and TCRdb's table has in-frame clones only and misses some. The table shows approximately 640,000 clones, with about two thirds occurring only once. Comments on this clone: The antigen is undetermined.

Study observations and caveats: For naive CD4 cells, 4% to 6% of clonotypes were shared across a handful of donors.

The gene calls are TRBV6-1 and TRBJ2-7; D may be TRBD1 (6 bases). The sequence was collected from a woman aged 25 to 39 in good health. Material: memory CD4+ T cells sorted from blood. Sample subset: CD45RA-negative fraction. CDR3 residues: CASRGQLNYEQYF. In DNA form, the CDR3 reads TGTGCCAGCAGAGGACAGCTGAACTACGAGCAGTACTTC.